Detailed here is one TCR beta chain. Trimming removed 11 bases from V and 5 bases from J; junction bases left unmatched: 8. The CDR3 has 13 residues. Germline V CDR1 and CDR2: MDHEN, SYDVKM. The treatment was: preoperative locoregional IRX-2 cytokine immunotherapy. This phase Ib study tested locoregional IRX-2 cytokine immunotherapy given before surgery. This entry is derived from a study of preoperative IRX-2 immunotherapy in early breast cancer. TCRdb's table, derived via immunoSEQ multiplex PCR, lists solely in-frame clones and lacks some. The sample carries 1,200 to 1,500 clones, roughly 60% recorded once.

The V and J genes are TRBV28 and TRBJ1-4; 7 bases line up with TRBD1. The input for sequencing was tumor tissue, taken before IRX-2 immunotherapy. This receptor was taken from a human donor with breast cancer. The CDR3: CAGGQAVNEKLFF. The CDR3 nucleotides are TGTGCCGGCGGACAGGCGGTAAATGAAAAACTGTTTTTT.